One sample yielded the 29 T cell receptor beta chains listed below, sequenced in a study of Tregs in tolerant kidney transplant recipients (dated by TCRdb to between 2019 and 2020). The meaning of the sample's time point label: blood sample drawn before combined kidney and bone marrow transplant. The method was the immunoSEQ multiplex PCR assay. TCRdb took over this immuneACCESS table, retaining in-frame rearrangements with V and J assigned. Such tables are incomplete; in checked studies, under half of the missing clones stem from an unresolved V gene, and the remainder is unexplained. The record for this sample contains tens of thousands of clones. Approximately 0.81% of the sample is held by the ten biggest clonotypes. Here the sequenced sample was CD4+ T cells from blood, taken before the transplant. The receptors were sampled from a human donor who received a combined kidney and bone marrow transplant.

With regard to this clone: The germline gene is not matched at one end of the junction; a read error may be the cause. The read halts 3 residues ahead of the CDR3 end, with the missing end drawn from the germline J gene. V is TRBV18 and J is TRBJ2-4; 9 positions agree with TRBD1. Germline V CDR1 and CDR2: KGHSH, LQKENI. The CDR3 is made up of 15 amino acids. The CDR3: CASAPSGQGRGIQYF. The part of the CDR3 DNA that was read is TGTGCCAGCGCACCCTCGGGACAGGGTAGGGGCATT.

On this clone: The read ends 3 residues shy of where the CDR3 ends; the end is completed using the germline J gene. V gene TRBV2 combines with J gene TRBJ2-5; possible D gene TRBD2, 5 bases. The V gene lost 11 bases and the J gene lost 5 bases, with 21 bases spanning the gap. Germline V gene data show CDR1 as SNHLY and CDR2 as FYNNEI. The CDR3 has 14 amino acids. CDR3 region: CAAEPTRRRETQYF. The part of the CDR3 DNA that was read is TGTGCCGCTGAGCCCACTAGGAGGCGGGAGACC.

To note about this clone: The read ends 3 residues shy of where the CDR3 ends; the end is completed using the germline J gene. V usage is TRBV29-1 and J usage is TRBJ2-7, with 7 bases aligning to TRBD1. CDR1 and CDR2 (germline): SQVTM, ANQGSEA. The CDR3 extends over 12 amino acids. V lost 1 base, J lost 3 bases, and 0 bases stayed unmatched. The CDR3 DNA, read in part, is TGCAGCGTTGAAGCAGGGGGCTACGAG. This encodes CSVEAGGYE. The whole CDR3 protein reads CSVEAGGYEQYF.

As concerns this clone: The CDR3 is cut off 3 residues early in the read; its end comes from the germline J gene. This chain links TRBV18 with TRBJ1-1; TRBD1 might be the D (5 bases). This CDR3 spans 16 amino acids. Trimming pared 3 bases from V and 6 bases from J, leaving 20 bases between. CDR1 and CDR2 (germline): KGHSH, LQKENI. CDR3 DNA, as far as it was read: TGTGCCAGCTCACCCCGAGCGGGGGGAGCACAGTCTGAA. As protein: CASSPRAGGAQSE. Given in full, the CDR3 is CASSPRAGGAQSEAFF.

A note on this clone: The read stops 3 residues short of the end of the CDR3; the missing end is completed from the germline J gene. The chain carries TRBV7-9 and TRBJ1-1; D not certain. CDR1 SEHNR and CDR2 FQNEAQ come from the germline V gene (reference sequence). The CDR3 is 13 amino acids. CDR3 DNA (partial): TGTGCCAGCAGCTTGATGTTAGGGTCCGAA. This translates into CASSLMLGSE. The CDR3 as a whole reads CASSLMLGSEAFF.

Comments on this clone: The junction departs from germline at one end; a sequencing error may be responsible. Coverage ceases 3 residues before the CDR3 finishes, and the germline J gene fills in the end. The V call is TRBV7-2, the J call TRBJ2-3; 10 bases map to TRBD2. CDR3 length: 17 residues. The germline gives CDR1 SGHTA, CDR2 FQGNSA. The part of the CDR3 DNA that was read is TGTGCCAGCAGCTTAGCGGCTAGCGGGGGACCCACAAATACG. Its protein product is CASSLAASGGPTNT. In full, the CDR3 reads CASSLAASGGPTNTQYF.

As to this clone: Read coverage stops 3 residues before the CDR3 terminus; the germline J gene supplies the remainder. The genes are TRBV19 and TRBJ1-6; D not certain. In germline, CDR1 is LNHDA, CDR2 SQIVND (reference sequence). There are 15 residues in the CDR3. The V end lost 2 bases, the J end lost 5 bases, and 10 bases lay between the germline ends. CDR3 region: CASSIITTDNSPLHF. The sequenced part of the CDR3 DNA is TGTGCCAGTAGTATAATCACAACAGATAATTCACCC. The variable domain in full, with the rest retrieved from reference TRBV19 and TRBJ1-6, is DGGITQSPKYLFRKEGQNVTLSCEQNLNHDAMYWYRQDPGQGLRLIYYSQIVNDFQKGDIAEGYSVSREKKESFPLTVTSAQKNPTAFYLCASSIITTDNSPLHFGNGTRLTVT.

As to this clone: With the read ending 3 residues before the CDR3 end, the germline J gene is used to fill in that end. The rearrangement joins TRBV7-9 to TRBJ2-1, with TRBD2 matching 8 bases. The ends lost 5 bases at V and 7 bases at J; junction bases unmatched: 7. Looked up from germline, CDR1 is SEHNR and CDR2 is FQNEAQ (reference sequence). This CDR3 spans 14 amino acids. CDR3 DNA, as far as it was read: TGTGCCAGCAGCCCGGGCCGGGGGGGGAATGAG. It yields the protein CASSPGRGGNE. The whole CDR3 sequence is CASSPGRGGNEQFF.

In the case of this clone: The read ends 3 residues before the CDR3 terminus; that terminus is restored from the germline J gene. This chain uses TRBV20-1 with TRBJ1-4; 9 bases fit TRBD1. Germline V CDR1 and CDR2: DFQATT, SNEGSKA (reference sequence). CDR3 length equals 17 residues. V was clipped by 5 bases and J by 0 bases; unmatched bases: 10. The CDR3 loop is CSAPGTGINATNEKLFF. The covered CDR3 bases are TGCAGTGCTCCGGGGACAGGGATTAATGCAACTAATGAAAAA.

As regards this clone: The CDR3 end is not reached by the read, which stops 3 residues before it; the germline J gene fills it in. The gene calls are TRBV7-9 and TRBJ1-1; 7 positions agree with TRBD1. The CDR3 totals 15 residues. V dropped 4 bases and J dropped 5; count of bases not matched to a gene: 10. Per the germline V gene, CDR1 is SEHNR and CDR2 is FQNEAQ (reference sequence). Incomplete CDR3 DNA: TGTGCCAGCAGCTACCACAGGGGCCAGGGGACTGAA. Translated: CASSYHRGQGTE. The full CDR3 is CASSYHRGQGTEAFF. The complete variable domain, with remaining parts taken from reference TRBV7-9 and TRBJ1-1, reads DTGVSQNPRHKITKRGQNVTFRCDPISEHNRLYWYRQTLGQGPEFLTYFQNEAQLEKSRLLSDRFSAERPKGSFSTLEIQRTEQGDSAMYLCASSYHRGQGTEAFFGQGTRLTVV.

Notes on this clone: The DNA ends 3 residues before the CDR3 does, and the rest of the CDR3 is filled in from the germline J gene. J is TRBJ1-1 and V is TRBV19; TRBD1 agrees at 11 bases. Trimming removed 6 bases from V and 5 bases from J; junction bases left unmatched: 5. This CDR3 contains 14 residues. Germline V gives CDR1 LNHDA, CDR2 SQIVND (reference sequence). CDR3 sequence: CASRTDRGPTEAFF. The sequenced part of the CDR3 DNA is TGTGCCAGTAGGACGGACAGGGGGCCGACTGAA.

To note about this clone: The CDR3 extends 3 residues past the end of the read, so its final part is completed from the germline J gene. The rearrangement joins TRBV7-7 to TRBJ2-1, with 7 bases lining up with TRBD1. CDR1 and CDR2 from the germline V gene are SSHAT and FNYEAQ (reference sequence). The CDR3 loop spans 15 amino acids. The ends lost 1 base at V and 3 bases at J; junction bases unmatched: 3. Here the CDR3 reads CASSLGDSLYNEQFF. The sequenced CDR3 bases are TGTGCCAGCAGCTTAGGGGACAGCCTCTACAATGAG.

Concerning this clone: The read terminates 3 residues before the CDR3 end, so the remaining end is supplied by the germline J gene. The rearrangement links TRBV7-9 to TRBJ1-4; TRBD1 matches at 11 bases. The CDR3 extends over 15 amino acids. From germline, CDR1 is SEHNR and CDR2 FQNEAQ (reference sequence). After removal of 5 bases from V and 8 bases from J, the junction contained 7 bases not matched to a gene. The sequenced CDR3 bases are TGTGCCAGCAGCAAGGACAGGGGGCGAGGGGAAAAA. Protein sequence: CASSKDRGRGEK. The CDR3, in full, reads CASSKDRGRGEKLFF.

In regard to this clone: With the read ending 3 residues before the CDR3 end, the germline J gene is used to fill in that end. J is TRBJ1-5 and V is TRBV7-2, with 7 bases identical to TRBD1. Germline V gives CDR1 SGHTA, CDR2 FQGNSA. This CDR3 has 14 amino acids. V lost 10 bases, J lost 5 bases, and 11 bases stayed unmatched. The CDR3 is CATTTGDAHQPQHF. The sequenced part of the CDR3 DNA is TGTGCCACCACAACAGGGGACGCTCATCAGCCC.

In regard to this clone: The DNA ends 3 residues before the CDR3 does, and the rest of the CDR3 is filled in from the germline J gene. This sequence joins TRBV7-9 and TRBJ2-7; maybe TRBD2 (6 bases). This CDR3 is 15 amino acids long. Looked up from germline, CDR1 is SEHNR and CDR2 is FQNEAQ (reference sequence). Trimming pared 5 bases from V and 0 bases from J, leaving 14 bases between. The CDR3 bases that were read are TGTGCCAGCAGCATCCTCCGGGACTCCTCCTACGAG. Residues: CASSILRDSSYE. The full CDR3 sequence reads CASSILRDSSYEQYF.

About this clone: The sequence runs out 3 residues before the end of the CDR3; the remainder is reconstructed from the germline J gene. The chain links TRBV20-1 to TRBJ1-1, with D maybe TRBD1 (6 bases). The germline V gene has CDR1 DFQATT and CDR2 SNEGSKA (reference sequence). With 5 bases removed from V and 4 bases from J, the gap between germline ends came to 11 bases. The CDR3 length is 12 residues. The DNA read from the CDR3 is TGCAGTGCTCACAGGGATGTCACTGAA. This gives the protein CSAHRDVTE. The complete CDR3 sequence is CSAHRDVTEAFF.

Concerning this clone itself: The observed sequence ends 3 residues before the CDR3 terminus, with the missing tail filled in from the germline J gene. The genes are TRBV10-1 and TRBJ2-5; 8 bases align to TRBD1. The ends lost 0 bases at V and 4 bases at J; junction bases unmatched: 4. The CDR3 has 15 amino acids. Per germline, CDR1 WNHNN and CDR2 SYGVQD (reference sequence). The DNA read from the CDR3 is TGCGCCAGCAGTGAGTCGGGACAGGAAGGAGAGACC. Translation gives CASSESGQEGET. The whole CDR3 is CASSESGQEGETQYF.

Concerning this clone itself: Read sequence stops 3 residues before the CDR3 end, and the germline J gene provides the missing end. The genes are TRBV5-1 and TRBJ1-1; no clear D gene. Germline V gene data show CDR1 as SGHRS and CDR2 as YFSETQ. This CDR3 has 12 residues. CDR3 region: CASSLEGPGAFF. The DNA read from the CDR3 is TGCGCCAGCAGCTTGGAGGGCCCCGGA.

In the case of this clone: The read finishes 3 residues shy of the CDR3 end, and the germline J gene is used to complete it. This rearrangement joins TRBV5-6 to TRBJ2-3, with D hard to call. Germline lookup yields CDR1 SGHDT and CDR2 YYEEEE. The V and J ends lost 4 bases and 0 bases respectively, with 9 bases between them. CDR3 length: 14 amino acids. The part of the CDR3 DNA that was read is TGTGCCAGCAGCCGCTTCGGGAGCACAGATACG. It yields the protein CASSRFGSTDT. The full CDR3 protein reads CASSRFGSTDTQYF.

With regard to this clone: The sequence runs out 3 residues before the end of the CDR3; the remainder is reconstructed from the germline J gene. The chain combines TRBV19 with TRBJ2-6; possible D gene TRBD1, 6 bases. Between the trimmed V and J ends, which lost 7 bases and 4 bases, there was a span of 17 bases. The CDR3 sequence is 16 residues long. The V gene's germline CDR1 is LNHDA and CDR2 SQIVND (reference sequence). The sequenced CDR3 bases are TGTGCCAGTACCACGACAGGCCTTTTAGGGGCCAACGTC. Translated: CASTTTGLLGANV. The CDR3 reads in full as CASTTTGLLGANVLTF.

Comments on this clone: The read ends 3 residues shy of where the CDR3 ends; the end is completed using the germline J gene. The chain employs TRBV2 and TRBJ1-2; the match to TRBD1 covers 7 bases. Trimming took 6 bases from V and 6 from J; bases not matched to a gene: 10. Germline V gene data show CDR1 as SNHLY and CDR2 as FYNNEI. The CDR3 runs 14 residues. CDR3 DNA (partial): TGTGCCAGCAGACCCGACAGGGTTTATGATGGC. Translating it yields CASRPDRVYDG. The whole CDR3 protein reads CASRPDRVYDGYTF.

Incomplete CDR3 DNA: TGCAGTGCTAGCGCCATTGGGTCACGGGTTAGCAATCAGCCC. The encoded protein is CSASAIGSRVSNQP. In full, the CDR3 reads CSASAIGSRVSNQPQHF. The chain couples TRBV20-1 to TRBJ1-5; D gene unclear. The sequenced fragment ends 3 residues before the CDR3 boundary, so the rest is inferred from the germline J gene. This CDR3 comprises 17 residues. Germline CDR1 is DFQATT and CDR2 is SNEGSKA (reference sequence). Between the trimmed V and J ends, which lost 3 bases and 0 bases, there was a span of 18 bases.

Details on this clone: The missing CDR3 end, 3 residues past where the read stops, is filled in from the germline J gene. This chain joins TRBV30 and TRBJ2-5; tentatively, D is TRBD1 (6 bases). The V end lost 3 bases, the J end lost 4 bases, and 12 bases lay between the germline ends. CDR3 length equals 13 residues. Germline-derived CDR1 and CDR2 are GTSNPN and SVGIG (reference sequence). The CDR3 protein is CAWSHRVGETQYF. CDR3 DNA (partial): TGTGCCTGGAGCCACAGGGTGGGAGAGACC.

Concerning this clone itself: The read ends 3 residues before the CDR3 terminus; that terminus is restored from the germline J gene. The rearrangement uses TRBV2 and TRBJ1-1, with 9 bases fitting TRBD1. After removal of 6 bases from V and 7 bases from J, the junction contained 3 bases not matched to a gene. The CDR3 covers 12 residues. Germline CDR1 is SNHLY and CDR2 is FYNNEI. CDR3 residues: CASRRTGDEAFF. CDR3 DNA (partial): TGTGCCAGCAGAAGGACAGGGGATGAA. Based on the CDR3 plus reference TRBV2 and TRBJ1-1, the full variable domain is EPEVTQTPSHQVTQMGQEVILRCVPISNHLYFYWYRQILGQKVEFLVSFYNNEISEKSEIFDDQFSVERPDGSNFTLKIRSTKLEDSAMYFCASRRTGDEAFFGQGTRLTVV.

This CDR3 is CASSPGGINEQFF. Incomplete CDR3 DNA: TGTGCCAGCAGTCCAGGGGGGATCAATGAG. The chain couples TRBV7-7 to TRBJ2-1, with TRBD1 as a possible D gene (7 bases). The missing CDR3 end, 3 residues past where the read stops, is filled in from the germline J gene. CDR3 length equals 13 residues. Germline V CDR1 and CDR2: SSHAT, FNYEAQ (reference sequence). Between the trimmed V and J ends, which lost 6 bases and 6 bases, there was a span of 12 bases. Full variable domain (missing parts from reference TRBV7-7 and TRBJ2-1): GAGVSQSPRYKVTKRGQDVTLRCDPISSHATLYWYQQALGQGPEFLTYFNYEAQPDKSGLPSDRFSAERPEGSISTLTIQRTEQRDSAMYRCASSPGGINEQFFGPGTRLTVL.

Comment on this clone: The CDR3 end falls 3 residues outside the read, so it is completed with the germline J gene. The chain employs TRBV30 and TRBJ2-5, with TRBD2 matching 8 bases. CDR3 size: 15 residues. The trim removed 5 bases at V and 4 bases at J, leaving 12 bases unmatched. From germline, CDR1 is GTSNPN and CDR2 SVGIG (reference sequence). CDR3 in amino acids: CAWGTSSPVGETQYF. The covered CDR3 bases are TGTGCCTGGGGGACTAGTTCGCCCGTGGGAGAGACC.

A note on this clone: Coverage ceases 3 residues before the CDR3 finishes, and the germline J gene fills in the end. This chain links TRBV2 with TRBJ1-2, with D perhaps matching TRBD1 (6 bases). Between the trimmed V and J ends, which lost 4 bases and 6 bases, there was a span of 12 bases. Germline V gives CDR1 SNHLY, CDR2 FYNNEI. The CDR3 is 13 residues long. The CDR3 bases that were read are TGTGCCAGCAGTGGTTACTACAGGGATGGC. Encoded protein: CASSGYYRDG. The whole CDR3 is CASSGYYRDGYTF.

To note about this clone: The read falls 3 residues short of the CDR3 end, and the missing part is taken from the germline J gene. The V gene is TRBV5-6, the J gene TRBJ2-7; 10 nucleotides agree with TRBD1. The junction had 9 bases not matched to a gene; V was cut back by 4 bases and J by 5 bases. Germline-derived CDR1 and CDR2 are SGHDT and YYEEEE. CDR3 length: 15 residues. The CDR3: CASSGAGTGVHEQYF. The CDR3 bases that were read are TGTGCCAGCAGCGGGGCCGGGACAGGGGTCCACGAG.

Note on this clone: The read ends 3 residues shy of where the CDR3 ends; the end is completed using the germline J gene. This chain links TRBV19 with TRBJ1-3; TRBD1 aligns across 7 bases. The germline V gene has CDR1 LNHDA and CDR2 SQIVND (reference sequence). The CDR3 is 15 amino acids. The V and J ends lost 4 bases and 2 bases, in that order; junction bases with no gene match: 5. CDR3 bases read: TGTGCCAGTAGTACCCAGGGGGGTACTGGAAACACC. Translation: CASSTQGGTGNT. The entire CDR3 is CASSTQGGTGNTIYF.